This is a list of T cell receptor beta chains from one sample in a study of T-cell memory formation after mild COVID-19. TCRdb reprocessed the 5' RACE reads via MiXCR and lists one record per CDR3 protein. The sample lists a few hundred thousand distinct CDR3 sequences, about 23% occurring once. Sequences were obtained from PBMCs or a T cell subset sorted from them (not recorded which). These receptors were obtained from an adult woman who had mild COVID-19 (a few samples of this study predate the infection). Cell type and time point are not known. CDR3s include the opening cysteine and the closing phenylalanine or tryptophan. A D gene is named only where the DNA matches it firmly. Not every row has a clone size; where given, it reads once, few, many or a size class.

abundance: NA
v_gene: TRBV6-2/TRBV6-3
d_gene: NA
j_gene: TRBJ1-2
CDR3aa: CASSLGRGPPGYTF
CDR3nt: TGTGCCAGCAGTTTAGGACGCGGACCGCCTGGCTACACCTTC

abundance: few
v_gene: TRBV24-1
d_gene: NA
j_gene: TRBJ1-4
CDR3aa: CATSDMIGAGEPTNEKLFF
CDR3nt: TGTGCCACCAGTGACATGATTGGGGCAGGGGAGCCAACTAATGAAAAACTGTTTTTT

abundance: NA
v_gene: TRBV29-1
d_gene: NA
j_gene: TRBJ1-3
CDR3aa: CSVRGDGNTIYF
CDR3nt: TGCAGCGTTCGAGGGGATGGAAACACCATATATTTT

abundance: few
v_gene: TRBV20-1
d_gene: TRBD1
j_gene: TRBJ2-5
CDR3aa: CSARQGARSETQYF
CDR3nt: TGCAGTGCCAGACAGGGGGCGCGGTCAGAGACCCAGTACTTC

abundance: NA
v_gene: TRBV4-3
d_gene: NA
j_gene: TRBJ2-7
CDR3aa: CASSLRGGVQYF
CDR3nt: TGCGCCAGCAGCCTTAGGGGGGGTGTGCAGTACTTC

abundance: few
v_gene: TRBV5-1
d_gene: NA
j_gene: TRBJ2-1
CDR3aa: CASSPTYYNEQFF
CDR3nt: TGCGCCAGCAGCCCGACTTACTACAATGAGCAGTTCTTC

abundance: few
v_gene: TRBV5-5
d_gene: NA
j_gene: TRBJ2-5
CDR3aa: CASSWSGSEETQYF
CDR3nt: TGTGCCAGCAGCTGGAGTGGCTCAGAGGAGACCCAGTACTTC

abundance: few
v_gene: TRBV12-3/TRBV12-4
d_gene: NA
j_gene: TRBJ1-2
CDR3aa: CASSLVPGPNGYTF
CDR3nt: TGTGCCAGCAGTTTAGTGCCGGGGCCCAATGGCTACACCTTC

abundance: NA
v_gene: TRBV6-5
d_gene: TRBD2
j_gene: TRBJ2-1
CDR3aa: CASSYYGTSGREIPYNEQFF
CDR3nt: TGTGCCAGCAGTTACTACGGGACTAGCGGGAGGGAAATTCCCTACAATGAGCAGTTCTTC

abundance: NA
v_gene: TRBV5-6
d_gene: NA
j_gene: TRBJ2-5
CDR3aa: CASSRGTEKETQYF
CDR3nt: TGTGCCAGCAGCCGCGGGACAGAAAAGGAGACCCAGTACTTC

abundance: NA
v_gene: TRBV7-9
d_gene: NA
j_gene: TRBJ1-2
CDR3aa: CASSFLRRRGANYGYTF
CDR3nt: TGTGCCAGCAGCTTCTTAAGGCGGAGGGGCGCGAACTATGGCTACACCTTC

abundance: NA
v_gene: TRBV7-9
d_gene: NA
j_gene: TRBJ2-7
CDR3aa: CASSLGHGEQYF
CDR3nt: TGTGCCAGCAGCTTAGGACACGGCGAGCAGTACTTC

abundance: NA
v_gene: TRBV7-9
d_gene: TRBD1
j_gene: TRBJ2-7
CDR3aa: CASSPGTGEEQYF
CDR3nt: TGTGCCAGCAGCCCCGGGACAGGGGAAGAGCAGTACTTC

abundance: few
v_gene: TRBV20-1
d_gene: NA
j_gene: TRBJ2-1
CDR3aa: CSARVRSAMLGNEQFF
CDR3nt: TGCAGTGCTAGAGTTAGGTCGGCAATGCTAGGGAATGAGCAGTTCTTC

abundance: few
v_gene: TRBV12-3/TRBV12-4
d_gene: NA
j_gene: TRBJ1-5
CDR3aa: CASSLAGGARQPQHF
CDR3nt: TGTGCCAGCAGTTTAGCGGGCGGGGCGAGGCAGCCCCAGCATTTT

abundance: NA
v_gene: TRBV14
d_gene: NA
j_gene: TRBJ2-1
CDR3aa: CASSRGARYNEQFF
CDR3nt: TGTGCCAGCAGCCGGGGGGCGCGGTACAATGAGCAGTTCTTC

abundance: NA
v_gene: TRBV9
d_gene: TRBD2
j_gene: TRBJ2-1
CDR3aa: CASSVVTSGPYNEQFF
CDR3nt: TGTGCCAGCAGCGTAGTCACTAGCGGGCCGTACAATGAGCAGTTCTTC

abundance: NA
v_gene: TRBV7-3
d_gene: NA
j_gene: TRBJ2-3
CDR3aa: CASSLGGYSTDTQYF
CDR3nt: TGTGCCAGCAGCTTGGGGGGATATAGCACAGATACGCAGTATTTT

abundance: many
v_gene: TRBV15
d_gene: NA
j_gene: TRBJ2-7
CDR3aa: CATSRGLSYEQYF
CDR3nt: TGTGCCACCAGCCGAGGGTTATCCTACGAGCAGTACTTC

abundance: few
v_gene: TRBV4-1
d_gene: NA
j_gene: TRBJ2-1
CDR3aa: CASSQSSLGGYNEQFF
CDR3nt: TGCGCCAGCAGCCAATCTTCCCTTGGGGGGTACAATGAGCAGTTCTTC

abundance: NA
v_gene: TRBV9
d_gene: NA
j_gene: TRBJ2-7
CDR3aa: CASSVGKEVGYEQYF
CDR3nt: TGTGCCAGCAGCGTGGGGAAGGAGGTGGGATACGAGCAGTACTTC

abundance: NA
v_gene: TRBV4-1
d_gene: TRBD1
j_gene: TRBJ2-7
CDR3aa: CASSRPGQSYEQYF
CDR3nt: TGCGCCAGCAGCCGGCCGGGACAGTCCTACGAGCAGTACTTC

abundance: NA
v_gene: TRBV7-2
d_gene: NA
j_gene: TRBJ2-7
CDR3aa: CAIIQGSYEQYF
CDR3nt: TGTGCCATTATACAGGGCTCCTACGAGCAGTACTTC

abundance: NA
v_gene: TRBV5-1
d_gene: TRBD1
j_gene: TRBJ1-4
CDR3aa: CASRQGASNEKLFF
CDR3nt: TGCGCCAGCAGACAGGGGGCTTCTAATGAAAAACTGTTTTTT

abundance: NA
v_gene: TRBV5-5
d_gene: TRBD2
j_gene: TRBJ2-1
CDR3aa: CASSSQAGGLEEQFF
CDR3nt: TGTGCCAGCAGTTCCCAGGCGGGAGGGTTAGAGGAGCAGTTCTTC

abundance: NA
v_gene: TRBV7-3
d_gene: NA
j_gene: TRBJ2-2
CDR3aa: CASSLMVTENTGELFF
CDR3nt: TGTGCCAGCAGCTTAATGGTGACAGAGAACACCGGGGAGCTGTTTTTT

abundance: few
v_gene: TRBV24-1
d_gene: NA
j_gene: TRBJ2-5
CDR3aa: CATSDFGGETQYF
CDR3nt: TGTGCCACCAGTGATTTTGGTGGAGAGACCCAGTACTTC

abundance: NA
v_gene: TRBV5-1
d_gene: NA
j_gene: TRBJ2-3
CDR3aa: CASSLEGGDTQYF
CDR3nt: TGCGCCAGCAGCTTGGAGGGCGGGGATACGCAGTATTTT

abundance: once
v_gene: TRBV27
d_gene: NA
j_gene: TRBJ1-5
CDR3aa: CASSQQGRQPQHF
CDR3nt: TGTGCCAGCAGCCAGCAGGGGAGGCAGCCCCAGCATTTT

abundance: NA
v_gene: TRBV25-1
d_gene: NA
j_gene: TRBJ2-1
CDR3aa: CASSQGSGPYNEQFF
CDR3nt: TGTGCCAGCAGCCAGGGTAGCGGCCCCTACAATGAGCAGTTCTTC

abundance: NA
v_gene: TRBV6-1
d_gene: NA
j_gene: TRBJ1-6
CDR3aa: CASSELSDSNSPLHF
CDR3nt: TGTGCCAGCAGTGAACTCTCGGACAGCAATTCACCCCTCCACTTT

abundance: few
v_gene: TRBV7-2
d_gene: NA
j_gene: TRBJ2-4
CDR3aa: CASSLELDLLNIQYF
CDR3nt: TGTGCCAGCAGCTTAGAGTTGGATCTCCTAAACATTCAGTACTTC

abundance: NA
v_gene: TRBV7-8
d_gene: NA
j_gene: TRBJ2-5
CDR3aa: CASSSERAQETQYF
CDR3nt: TGTGCCAGCAGCTCTGAGCGGGCCCAAGAGACCCAGTACTTC

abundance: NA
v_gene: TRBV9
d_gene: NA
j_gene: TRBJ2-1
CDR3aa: CASSVEAGTPYNEQFF
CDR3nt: TGTGCCAGCAGCGTAGAGGCGGGGACCCCTTACAATGAGCAGTTCTTC

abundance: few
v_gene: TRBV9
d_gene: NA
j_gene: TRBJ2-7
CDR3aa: CASSPSPFKIPPGPHIPHEQYF
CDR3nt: TGTGCCAGCAGCCCATCCCCCTTCAAGATCCCACCGGGACCCCACATCCCGCACGAGCAGTACTTC

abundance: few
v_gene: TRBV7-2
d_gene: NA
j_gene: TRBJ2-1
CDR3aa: CASSRTGLEYNEQFF
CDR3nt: TGTGCCAGCAGCCGGACGGGACTGGAATACAATGAGCAGTTCTTC

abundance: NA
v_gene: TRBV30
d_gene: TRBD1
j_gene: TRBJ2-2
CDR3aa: CAWTGQVNTGELFF
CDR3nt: TGTGCCTGGACGGGACAGGTCAACACCGGGGAGCTGTTTTTT

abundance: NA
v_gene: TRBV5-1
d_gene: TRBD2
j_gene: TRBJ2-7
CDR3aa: CASILDAGVGEQYF
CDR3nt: TGCGCCAGCATCCTGGACGCGGGGGTCGGCGAGCAGTACTTC

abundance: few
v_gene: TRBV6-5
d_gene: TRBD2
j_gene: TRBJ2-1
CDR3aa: CASRTGLAGFYNEQFF
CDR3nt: TGTGCCAGCAGGACAGGACTAGCGGGATTCTACAATGAGCAGTTCTTC

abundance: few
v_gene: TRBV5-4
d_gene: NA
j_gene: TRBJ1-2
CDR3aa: CASSLGSLYGYTF
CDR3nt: TGTGCCAGCAGCTTGGGGAGTCTGTATGGCTACACCTTC

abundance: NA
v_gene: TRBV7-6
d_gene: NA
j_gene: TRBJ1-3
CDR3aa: CASSLGGQGNTIYF
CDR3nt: TGTGCCAGCAGCTTAGGAGGACAGGGAAACACCATATATTTT

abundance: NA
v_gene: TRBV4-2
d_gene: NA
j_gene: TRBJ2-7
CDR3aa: CASSQELAAYHEQYF
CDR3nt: TGTGCCAGCAGCCAAGAGCTAGCCGCATACCACGAGCAGTACTTC